The entry that follows covers one T cell receptor beta chain sequence. Its recognized antigen is unknown. Base qualities are not at hand, and no much larger clone is one base apart. Mismatch repair deficiency was established in every enrolled patient by polymerase chain reaction or immunohistochemistry. TCR sequencing was carried out for three patients who responded to pembrolizumab therapy. The phase II trial prospectively evaluated PD-1 blockade with pembrolizumab in advanced mismatch repair-deficient cancers, independent of tissue of origin. Peripheral blood T cell samples were gathered serially, both before PD-1 blockade started and at multiple time points afterward. Blood sampling times were reported as weeks after the first pembrolizumab dose. Receptor libraries were prepared by the immunoSEQ multiplex PCR assay. TCRdb's version of the immuneACCESS table is confined to in-frame rearrangements and falls short of the full clone set. An unresolved V gene accounts for under half of the shortfall where checked; the remainder is of unknown origin. The sample yields some 120,000 clones; around nine tenths were counted once. The ten most abundant clones make up approximately 10% of the sample.

The data belong to a study of PD-1 blockade in mismatch repair-deficient tumors (dated by TCRdb to 2015 to 2018). Background on the whole study: Between September 2013 and late 2016, the trial enrolled 75 to 95 consecutive patients with roughly twelve types of mismatch repair-deficient cancer, all of whom had received prior treatment and were progressing. Deep sequencing of TCR CDR3 regions was used to track tumor-associated T cell clones in peripheral blood of patients responding to PD-1 blockade. Beyond this particular receptor, the publication reports: Rapid expansion after pembrolizumab followed by contraction, generally before radiologic responses, was shown by tumor-resident clones, which were often undetectable in blood before treatment.

Including the terminal cysteine and phenylalanine, the CDR3 comprises 14 residues. Only CDR3 DNA remains: 42 bases, in frame from the first base. From a lookup of the germline V gene, CDR1 and CDR2 are SQVTM and ANQGSEA. V is trimmed back by 5 bases and J by 1 base, and the junction contains 7 bases that no gene match accounts for. The clonotype comes from an adult with mismatch repair-deficient cancer. Here the chain combines TRBV29-1 and TRBJ1-2, with TRBD1 identical over 7 junction bases. This specimen was peripheral blood, taken just under 74 weeks after starting pembrolizumab. The nucleotides read TGCAGCGTTCAATCGGGACAGAGTAACTATGGCTACACCTTC. Its translation is CSVQSGQSNYGYTF.